This passage covers 18 T cell receptor beta chains from one sample sequenced in a study of cytotoxic CD8 clonotypes in ibrutinib-treated CLL. Here immunoSEQ multiplex PCR was the method, and the copy in TCRdb shows in-frame clones only, minus some. The table lists approximately 90,000 clones, approximately 77% of them singletons. Sequencing used PBMCs, obtained after 24 months of ibrutinib treatment. The source of these receptors is a human donor with chronic lymphocytic leukemia.

This chain uses TRBV4-3 with TRBJ1-2; D unresolved. The CDR3 is made up of 13 amino acids. Germline V CDR1 and CDR2: LGHNA, YSLEER. Trimming cost V 1 base and J 8 bases, with 11 bases left between them. CDR3 residues: CASSQAYRGGYTF. CDR3 nucleotides: TGCGCCAGCAGCCAAGCCTACAGAGGCGGCTACACCTTC.

The chain links TRBV11-2 to TRBJ1-2; tentative D call: TRBD1 (5 bases). CDR3 length: 18 amino acids. Germline loops: CDR1 SGHAT, CDR2 FQNNGV. The V end lost 2 bases, the J end lost 0 bases, and 19 bases lay between the germline ends. The CDR3 bases are TGTGCCAGCAGCTTAAAACCCAGACAGATTAAAGCTAACTATGGCTACACCTTC. Protein: CASSLKPRQIKANYGYTF.

The CDR3 spells CASQTGGANVLTF. In DNA, the CDR3 is TGTGCCAGCCAAACGGGCGGGGCCAACGTCCTGACTTTC. The chain has TRBV19 and TRBJ2-6; no clear D gene. The CDR3 consists of 13 residues. V gave up 9 bases and J gave up 4 bases, with 10 bases separating them. Germline CDR1 is LNHDA and CDR2 is SQIVND (reference sequence).

CDR3 sequence: CASSAVDGSSYEQYF. The CDR3 bases are TGTGCCAGCAGTGCCGTAGACGGTAGCTCCTACGAGCAGTACTTC. V is TRBV6-1 and J is TRBJ2-7; no reliable D call. CDR1 is MNHNS, CDR2 SASEGT, per germline. The CDR3 covers 15 residues. The V gene lost 4 bases and the J gene lost 0 bases, with 13 bases spanning the gap.

This clone has only one observation. This chain connects TRBV7-9 to TRBJ2-3; the match to TRBD1 covers 7 bases. J was trimmed by 2 bases and V by 3 bases; bases with no gene match: 11. This CDR3 comprises 17 residues. The V gene's germline CDR1 is SEHNR and CDR2 FQNEAQ (reference sequence). Here the CDR3 reads CASSFLAVGTDTDTQYF. CDR3 bases: TGTGCCAGCAGCTTTTTGGCCGTTGGGACAGACACAGATACGCAGTATTTT. The full variable domain, completed using reference TRBV7-9 and TRBJ2-3, is DTGVSQNPRHKITKRGQNVTFRCDPISEHNRLYWYRQTLGQGPEFLTYFQNEAQLEKSRLLSDRFSAERPKGSFSTLEIQRTEQGDSAMYLCASSFLAVGTDTDTQYFGPGTRLTVL.

This chain joins TRBV7-8 and TRBJ1-2, with TRBD1 as a possible D gene (6 bases). CDR1 and CDR2 (germline): SGHVS, FQNEAQ. There are 17 residues in the CDR3. The V and J ends lost 2 bases and 6 bases respectively, with 22 bases between them. The CDR3 loop is CASSLLGTSPSPNGYTF. The CDR3 DNA is TGTGCCAGCAGCTTATTGGGGACATCGCCCTCCCCCAATGGCTACACCTTC.

This clone was observed at least ten times. The chain is built from TRBV7-6 and TRBJ2-3; TRBD1 agrees at 7 bases. Unmatched junction bases numbered 3, after V lost 1 base and J lost 2 bases. The CDR3 runs to 15 residues. Per the germline V gene, CDR1 is SGHVS and CDR2 is FNYEAQ. CDR3: CASSLETGHTDTQYF. As DNA, the CDR3 is TGTGCCAGCAGCTTAGAGACAGGGCACACAGATACGCAGTATTTT.

The chain uses TRBV5-1 and TRBJ2-7, with a tentative D call TRBD1 (5 bases). This CDR3 contains 15 residues. Trimming removed 0 bases at V and 2 bases at J, with 12 bases between. CDR1 and CDR2 from the germline V gene are SGHRS and YFSETQ. The DNA of the CDR3 is TGCGCCAGCAGCTTGGAACCCCGACAGACCTACGAGCAGTACTTC. Protein product: CASSLEPRQTYEQYF.

CDR3 sequence reads: CASSRDVGNTIYF. CDR3 nucleotides: TGTGCCAGCAGCCGGGACGTCGGAAACACCATATATTTT. V is TRBV6-4 and J is TRBJ1-3; possibly TRBD1 for D (5 bases). Trimming removed 6 bases at V and 4 bases at J, with 10 bases between. The CDR3 totals 13 residues. Germline lookup yields CDR1 MRHNA and CDR2 SNTAGT.

This chain uses TRBV27 with TRBJ2-3; no clear D gene. The germline CDR1 and CDR2 sequences are MNHEY and SMNVEV (reference sequence). This CDR3 is 12 amino acids long. V was cut by 10 bases and J by 1 base, with 9 bases left in between. The CDR3 region is CATSRRTDTQYF. CDR3 DNA: TGTGCCACCTCTCGGCGCACAGATACGCAGTATTTT.

V gene TRBV21-1 combines with J gene TRBJ1-4; the table calls TRBD1, which could not be checked here. TRBV21-1 is assigned pseudogene status. CDR3 length equals 16 residues. This CDR3 reads CASSKALYRGGEKLFF. For the CDR3, the DNA is TGTGCCAGCAGCAAAGCGCTTTACAGGGGTGGTGAAAAACTGTTTTTT.

The V call is TRBV6-1, the J call TRBJ1-1, with 9 bases aligning to TRBD1. The trim removed 2 bases at V and 5 bases at J, leaving 9 bases unmatched. The CDR3 length is 16 residues. Looked up from germline, CDR1 is MNHNS and CDR2 is SASEGT. CDR3 coding DNA: TGTGCCAGCAGTGAACTGGGACAGGGATTAAAAACTGAAGCTTTCTTT. Amino acid sequence: CASSELGQGLKTEAFF.

The V gene is TRBV19, the J gene TRBJ1-5, with 7 bases matching TRBD1. This CDR3 contains 15 residues. The V and J ends lost 7 bases and 1 base, in that order; junction bases with no gene match: 7. CDR1 is LNHDA and CDR2 is SQIVND in the germline V gene (reference sequence). In nucleotides, the CDR3 is TGTGCCAGTAACAGACAGGGACTGAGCAATCAGCCCCAGCATTTT. Translating gives CASNRQGLSNQPQHF.

The genes are TRBV19 and TRBJ1-1, with D tentatively TRBD1 (6 bases). CDR1 LNHDA and CDR2 SQIVND come from the germline V gene (reference sequence). This CDR3 contains 15 residues. V was shortened by 1 base and J by 4 bases, with 13 bases between the two germline ends. CDR3 bases: TGTGCCAGTAGTATAGGAAGGGGGGCCGCCACTGAAGCTTTCTTT. It translates to CASSIGRGAATEAFF.

The J gene is TRBJ2-5, the V gene TRBV5-1, with D possibly called TRBD1 or TRBD2 (6 bases each). The CDR3 covers 14 residues. CDR1 and CDR2 from the germline V gene are SGHRS and YFSETQ. Trimming shortened V by 0 bases and J by 3 bases, and 9 bases separated the two germline ends. CDR3 sequence (DNA): TGCGCCAGCAGCTTGGCGGGGGCGGAAGAGACCCAGTACTTC. It translates to CASSLAGAEETQYF.

This chain joins TRBV18 and TRBJ2-1; TRBD2 is a possible D gene (6 bases). Per germline, CDR1 KGHSH and CDR2 LQKENI. The CDR3 runs to 13 residues. V lost 6 bases, J lost 7 bases, and 13 bases lay in between. CDR3 residues: CASSRTAGNEQFF. As DNA, the CDR3 is TGTGCCAGCTCTAGGACTGCGGGGAATGAGCAGTTCTTC. The entire variable domain, with the rest obtained from reference TRBV18 and TRBJ2-1, is as follows: NAGVMQNPRHLVRRRGQEARLRCSPMKGHSHVYWYRQLPEEGLKFMVYLQKENIIDESGMPKERFSAEFPKEGPSILRIQQVVRGDSAAYFCASSRTAGNEQFFGPGTRLTVL.

V is TRBV5-6 and J is TRBJ2-1; TRBD1 agrees at 12 bases. V lost 4 bases to trimming and J lost 7 bases; unmatched junction nucleotides: 6. Per germline, CDR1 SGHDT and CDR2 YYEEEE. The CDR3 covers 15 residues. The CDR3 reads CASSSGTGGWNEQFF. The CDR3 region has the DNA TGTGCCAGCAGCAGTGGGACAGGGGGCTGGAATGAGCAGTTCTTC.

The V call is TRBV28, the J call TRBJ2-4; weak D call: TRBD1 (5 bases). The CDR3 extends over 13 amino acids. In germline, CDR1 is MDHEN, CDR2 SYDVKM. The germline V and J ends were trimmed by 7 bases and 7 bases, with 14 bases remaining between them. CDR3 bases: TGTGCCAGCAATCCAGGGCAGTCCAACATTCAGTACTTC. This encodes CASNPGQSNIQYF.